The rows below give T cell receptor beta chains drawn from one sample of a study of chemoradiotherapy in HPV16-positive cancers. Assay used: immunoSEQ multiplex PCR; TCRdb lists only in-frame clones, some missing. Among approximately 5,400 clones listed, 85% were seen once. Sequences were derived from tumor tissue, sampled from a patient who underwent chemoradiotherapy. These receptors were taken from a human donor with HPV-associated anogenital cancer. The CDR3 runs from the conserved cysteine through the conserved F or W. A D gene is named only where the DNA matches it firmly. A clone size is listed for some rows: how often the clone was seen (once, few, many), or a class if it is expanded.

TRBJ2-7 | few | TRBV27 | TRBD1 | CASSRQGSSYEQYF | TGTGCCAGCTCCCGACAGGGGAGCTCCTACGAGCAGTACTTC
TRBJ2-7 | NA | TRBV14 | NA | CASSQVRGYEQYF | TGTGCCAGCAGCCAAGTAAGGGGTTACGAGCAGTACTTC
TRBJ1-5 | few | TRBV6-1 | TRBD1 | CASRADRHQPQHF | TGTGCCAGCAGGGCGGACAGGCATCAGCCCCAGCATTTT
TRBJ1-2 | NA | TRBV7-6 | NA | CASSRISKTYGYTF | TGTGCCAGCAGCAGAATCTCAAAGACCTATGGCTACACCTTC
TRBJ1-2 | once | TRBV19 | NA | CASNSGANNYGYTF | TGTGCCAGTAATTCAGGGGCAAATAACTATGGCTACACCTTC
TRBJ2-3 | NA | TRBV7-9 | NA | CASSPDYLTDTQYF | TGTGCCAGCAGCCCGGACTACCTCACAGATACGCAGTATTTT
TRBJ1-2 | NA | TRBV2 | NA | CASRLRSGGYTF | TGTGCCAGCAGGCTCAGGTCGGGCGGCTACACCTTC
TRBJ2-5 | NA | TRBV5-5 | TRBD1 | CASSFGQGYQETQYF | TGTGCCAGCAGCTTCGGACAGGGGTACCAAGAGACCCAGTACTTC
TRBJ1-6 | NA | TRBV6-5 | NA | CASTQRREVMTLHF | TGTGCCAGCACCCAGAGGCGGGAAGTTATGACCCTCCACTTT
TRBJ1-4 | NA | TRBV2 | NA | CASSEFEIRAQKLFF | TGTGCCAGCAGTGAATTCGAAATCAGGGCGCAAAAACTGTTTTTT
TRBJ2-5 | NA | TRBV19 | NA | CASTQGKTQYF | TGTGCCAGTACCCAGGGGAAGACCCAGTACTTC
TRBJ1-2 | NA | TRBV14 | NA | CASSQDKGNGGYTF | TGTGCCAGCAGCCAAGATAAAGGGAATGGGGGCTACACCTTC
TRBJ2-3 | NA | TRBV29-1 | NA | CSVVSSGAVDTQYF | TGCAGCGTTGTTTCGTCGGGGGCCGTAGATACGCAGTATTTT
TRBJ2-5 | NA | TRBV5-1 | TRBD2 | CASSSLAGETETQYF | TGCGCCAGCAGCTCCCTAGCGGGGGAGACCGAGACCCAGTACTTC
TRBJ2-1 | few | TRBV18 | TRBD2 | CASSLAGYSYNEQFF | TGTGCCAGCTCACTAGCGGGGTACTCCTACAATGAGCAGTTCTTC
TRBJ2-5 | NA | TRBV5-1 | TRBD2 | CASSLRGLPQETQYF | TGCGCCAGCAGCTTGAGGGGACTACCGCAAGAGACCCAGTACTTC
TRBJ1-2 | NA | TRBV2 | NA | CASSEDRGGYTF | TGTGCCAGCAGTGAAGATCGGGGAGGCTACACCTTC
TRBJ1-3 | NA | TRBV5-5 | NA | CASSRGGSGNTIYF | TGTGCCAGCAGCCGCGGGGGGAGTGGAAACACCATATATTTT
TRBJ2-7 | NA | TRBV7-2 | NA | CASSLRLQYEQYF | TGTGCCAGCAGCTTAAGGCTCCAGTACGAGCAGTACTTC
TRBJ1-1 | once | TRBV5-4 | NA | CASSLTGGIINTEAFF | TGTGCCAGCAGCCTGACCGGAGGAATAATTAACACTGAAGCTTTCTTT
TRBJ2-7 | large | TRBV7-6 | NA | CASSLLGGISYEQYF | TGTGCCAGCAGCTTACTCGGGGGAATCTCCTACGAGCAGTACTTC
TRBJ2-1 | NA | TRBV7-2 | TRBD2 | CASSLDSGGYNEQFF | TGTGCCAGCAGCTTAGATAGCGGGGGGTACAATGAGCAGTTCTTC
TRBJ2-7 | NA | TRBV5-6 | NA | CASSLAGGTYEQYF | TGTGCCAGCAGCTTGGCCGGCGGGACCTACGAGCAGTACTTC
TRBJ1-1 | NA | TRBV5-1 | NA | CASSLETGGRTEAFF | TGCGCCAGCAGCTTGGAGACGGGAGGTCGCACTGAAGCTTTCTTT
TRBJ1-4 | few | TRBV4-2 | TRBD1 | CASSQVPGTEATNEKLFF | TGTGCCAGCAGCCAAGTTCCTGGGACAGAAGCAACTAATGAAAAACTGTTTTTT
TRBJ2-1 | once | TRBV4-1 | NA | CASSQSPRAPGNEQFF | TGCGCCAGCAGCCAATCCCCCCGGGCCCCTGGCAATGAGCAGTTCTTC
TRBJ2-3 | NA | TRBV5-6 | NA | CASSWGPTGSDTQYF | TGTGCCAGCAGCTGGGGGCCGACAGGCTCGGATACGCAGTATTTT
TRBJ2-5 | NA | TRBV29-1 | NA | CSVEFPRYAGRETQYF | TGCAGCGTTGAATTCCCTAGGTATGCCGGTAGAGAGACCCAGTACTTC
TRBJ2-5 | NA | TRBV2 | NA | CASSESGLQETQYF | TGTGCCAGCAGTGAATCTGGGCTCCAAGAGACCCAGTACTTC
TRBJ1-1 | NA | TRBV5-1 | NA | CASSFRGSLNTEAFF | TGCGCCAGCAGCTTTAGAGGCAGCTTGAACACTGAAGCTTTCTTT
TRBJ1-1 | once | TRBV28 | NA | CASIPGRRTEAFF | TGTGCCAGCATTCCAGGGCGGAGGACTGAAGCTTTCTTT
TRBJ1-4 | NA | TRBV5-5 | NA | CASSAIRGGLEKLFF | TGTGCCAGCAGCGCTATACGCGGGGGGCTTGAAAAACTGTTTTTT
TRBJ2-3 | NA | TRBV29-1 | TRBD2 | CSVESAGYTDTQYF | TGCAGCGTTGAATCAGCGGGGTACACAGATACGCAGTATTTT
TRBJ1-2 | NA | TRBV29-1 | NA | CSAQGLPYLTNYGYTF | TGCAGCGCTCAGGGCCTCCCTTACCTCACCAACTATGGCTACACCTTC
TRBJ1-5 | few | TRBV6-1 | TRBD1 | CASSDLRGASNQPQHF | TGTGCCAGCAGTGATCTCAGGGGGGCGAGCAATCAGCCCCAGCATTTT
TRBJ1-1 | NA | TRBV11-2 | NA | CASSIGQGRAFF | TGTGCCAGCAGCATAGGGCAGGGGAGGGCTTTCTTT
TRBJ2-7 | NA | TRBV9 | TRBD1 | CASSGDRVGEQYF | TGTGCCAGCAGCGGTGACAGGGTAGGGGAGCAGTACTTC
TRBJ1-2 | NA | TRBV5-4 | NA | CASSSTGFYGYTF | TGTGCCAGCAGTTCGACAGGTTTCTATGGCTACACCTTC
TRBJ2-5 | NA | TRBV4-1 | TRBD2 | CASSQEGTSGGYETQYF | TGCGCCAGCAGCCAAGAAGGGACTAGCGGGGGGTACGAGACCCAGTACTTC
TRBJ2-1 | NA | TRBV9 | TRBD2 | CASSASRTSGYNEQFF | TGTGCCAGCAGCGCCTCTCGGACTAGCGGTTACAATGAGCAGTTCTTC
TRBJ1-5 | NA | TRBV11-2 | NA | CASSDYSNQPQHF | TGTGCCAGCAGCGATTATAGCAATCAGCCCCAGCATTTT
TRBJ1-1 | once | TRBV28 | TRBD1 | CASSRPGTGKAFF | TGTGCCAGCAGTCGCCCCGGGACAGGGAAAGCTTTCTTT
TRBJ1-3 | NA | TRBV30 | NA | CAWSWGSDGNTIYF | TGTGCCTGGAGTTGGGGGAGTGATGGAAACACCATATATTTT
TRBJ2-6 | NA | TRBV18 | NA | CASRIGVGANVLTF | TGTGCCAGCCGCATAGGGGTTGGGGCCAACGTCCTGACTTTC
TRBJ2-1 | NA | TRBV30 | NA | CAWSVSSHEQFF | TGTGCCTGGAGTGTATCATCACATGAGCAGTTCTTC
TRBJ2-3 | NA | TRBV11-2 | TRBD1 | CASSLGHGQGGTDTQYF | TGTGCCAGCAGCTTAGGCCATGGACAGGGTGGGACAGATACGCAGTATTTT
TRBJ1-2 | NA | TRBV2 | NA | CASSVLRVGGNYGYTF | TGTGCCAGCAGTGTTTTGAGGGTAGGGGGAAACTATGGCTACACCTTC
TRBJ2-2 | NA | TRBV14 | NA | CASSQDAVNTGELFF | TGTGCCAGCAGCCAAGATGCGGTAAACACCGGGGAGCTGTTTTTT
TRBJ1-2 | NA | TRBV30 | NA | CAWSGNSVYYGYTF | TGTGCCTGGAGCGGGAACAGCGTATACTATGGCTACACCTTC
TRBJ1-5 | NA | TRBV9 | NA | CASSGEGYSNQPQHF | TGTGCCAGCAGCGGCGAGGGGTATAGCAATCAGCCCCAGCATTTT
TRBJ2-2 | NA | TRBV27 | NA | CASSLQPSNTGELFF | TGTGCCAGCAGTCTTCAGCCTTCGAACACCGGGGAGCTGTTTTTT
TRBJ2-1 | NA | TRBV18 | NA | CASSPGVGGPRGFLEFF | TGTGCCAGCTCACCAGGGGTTGGGGGGCCTCGCGGGTTTTTGGAGTTCTTC
TRBJ1-1 | NA | TRBV9 | TRBD1 | CASSGGRTGVTEAFF | TGTGCCAGCAGCGGCGGCAGAACAGGGGTCACTGAAGCTTTCTTT
TRBJ2-1 | NA | TRBV4-1 | NA | CASKGGPRDEQFF | TGCGCCAGCAAGGGGGGGCCCCGGGATGAGCAGTTCTTC
TRBJ2-5 | NA | TRBV30 | TRBD2 | CAWKTGGGGTQYF | TGTGCCTGGAAGACTGGTGGCGGGGGGACCCAGTACTTC